This T cell receptor beta chain was found in a study of blood T cell repertoires in COVID-19. Study information: PBMCs, B-cell-depleted T cells, or T cells provided the cDNA or gDNA that made up the material.

In germline, CDR1 is SGHVS, CDR2 FQNEAQ. Trimming pared 0 bases from V and 3 bases from J, leaving 18 bases between. The CDR3 totals 18 residues. How the authors handled the data: For nucleated cells, counts were estimated from reference gene primer amplification. Here immunoSEQ multiplex PCR was the method, and the copy in TCRdb shows in-frame clones only, minus some. The D gene and trimming were derived from the DNA, and the V and J assignments and clone size from that table. Counted here are around 95,000 clones, around 88% occurring once; the ten biggest clones make up approximately 5%. The TCR sequence derives from a human donor in a cohort sampled during active COVID-19. V is TRBV7-8 and J is TRBJ1-5; D gene unclear. Material: peripheral blood. This chain's CDR3 is CASSLASQARYNNQPQHF. CDR3 DNA: TGTGCCAGCAGCTTAGCCTCCCAGGCCCGGTACAACAATCAGCCCCAGCATTTT.